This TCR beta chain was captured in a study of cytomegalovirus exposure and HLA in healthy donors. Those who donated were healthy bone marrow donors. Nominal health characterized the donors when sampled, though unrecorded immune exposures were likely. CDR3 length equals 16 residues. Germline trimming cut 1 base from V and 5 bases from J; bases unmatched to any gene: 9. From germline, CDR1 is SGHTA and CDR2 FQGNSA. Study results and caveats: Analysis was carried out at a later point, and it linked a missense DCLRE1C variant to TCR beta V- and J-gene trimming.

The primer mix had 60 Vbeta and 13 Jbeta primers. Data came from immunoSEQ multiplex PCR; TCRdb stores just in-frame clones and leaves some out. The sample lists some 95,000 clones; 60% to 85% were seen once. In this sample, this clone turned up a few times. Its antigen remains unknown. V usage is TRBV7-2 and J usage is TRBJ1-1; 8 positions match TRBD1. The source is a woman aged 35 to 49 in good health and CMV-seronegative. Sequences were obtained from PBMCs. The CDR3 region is CASSLDQGAVVTEAFF. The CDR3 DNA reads TGTGCCAGCAGCTTAGATCAGGGGGCGGTGGTGACTGAAGCTTTCTTT.